Listed here are 2 T cell receptor beta chains from one sample, sequenced in a study of PD-1 blockade in classical Hodgkin lymphoma. Each patient experienced a relapse that followed autologous stem cell transplantation, and brentuximab vedotin exposure varied. Here immunoSEQ multiplex PCR was the method, and the copy in TCRdb shows in-frame clones only, minus some. The sample holds tens of thousands of clones; approximately 94% are singletons and the top ten take about 7.8%. The source material was peripheral blood mononuclear cells (PBMCs), sampled at baseline. These TCRs come from a human donor with classical Hodgkin lymphoma.

This chain connects TRBV6-5 to TRBJ1-2; D not certain. Per the germline V gene, CDR1 is MNHEY and CDR2 is SVGAGI. The V end was cut by 2 bases, the J end by 1 base, with 8 bases between. CDR3 length: 14 amino acids. The CDR3 loop is CASSYGRNNYGYTF. CDR3 sequence (DNA): TGTGCCAGCAGTTACGGCCGGAATAACTATGGCTACACCTTC.

The chain carries TRBV28 and TRBJ1-1, with D possibly being TRBD1 (6 bases). Trimming took 2 bases from V and 6 from J, leaving 13 bases between them. The V gene's germline CDR1 is MDHEN and CDR2 SYDVKM. This CDR3 has 14 amino acids. The CDR3 region is CASSLAGGLAEAFF. CDR3 DNA: TGTGCCAGCAGTTTAGCGGGGGGGCTTGCTGAAGCTTTCTTT.